The 7 T cell receptor beta chains below all came from one sample that was sequenced in a study of shared clonotypes between healthy human individuals. Profiled with immunoSEQ multiplex PCR; TCRdb holds only in-frame clones, not every one. The profile shows about 79,000 clones, about 61% of them singletons. The material sequenced was memory CD8+ T cells sorted from blood. Subset: CD45RO+ cells pooled with CCR7-negative TemRA cells. The receptor set was obtained from a man in his thirties or forties in good health.

The genes are TRBV7-8 and TRBJ2-1; possibly TRBD2 for D (5 bases). Germline V gene sequence: CDR1 SGHVS, CDR2 FQNEAQ. The CDR3 is made up of 14 amino acids. V lost 3 bases and J 4 bases, leaving 10 bases between the germline ends. This CDR3 reads CASSFGVRYNEQFF. In nucleotides, the CDR3 is TGTGCCAGCAGCTTCGGGGTGCGTTACAATGAGCAGTTCTTC.

CDR3 protein: CASSPTMGGYEQYF. CDR3 nucleotides: TGCGCCAGCAGCCCTACAATGGGGGGTTACGAGCAGTACTTC. The V gene is TRBV4-3, the J gene TRBJ2-7; possibly TRBD2 for D (6 bases). Between the trimmed V and J ends, which lost 4 bases and 4 bases, there was a span of 14 bases. Germline loops: CDR1 LGHNA, CDR2 YSLEER. This CDR3 is 14 amino acids long.

The chain combines TRBV6-8 with TRBJ2-7; D unclear. The CDR3 is made up of 15 amino acids. Germline V lookup: CDR1 MNHGY, CDR2 SAAAGT. Trimming took off 2 bases at V and 2 bases at J, with 13 bases between the two ends. The CDR3 region has the DNA TGTGCCAGCAGTTACGGCGGCTTTCTAACCTACGAGCAGTACTTC. It translates to CASSYGGFLTYEQYF.

This clone showed up just once. J is TRBJ2-3 and V is TRBV7-3; possibly TRBD1 for D (5 bases). The CDR3 covers 20 residues. In germline, CDR1 is SGHTA, CDR2 FQGTGA. Trimming removed 1 base from V and 0 bases from J, with 23 bases in between. The CDR3 loop reads CASSLNPWPRQKHSTDTQYF. In DNA, the CDR3 is TGTGCCAGCAGCTTAAACCCATGGCCGCGACAGAAACATAGCACAGATACGCAGTATTTT.

The rearrangement uses TRBV4-3 and TRBJ1-1, with no clear D. Trimming removed 0 bases at V and 8 bases at J, with 13 bases between. Germline CDR1 is LGHNA and CDR2 is YSLEER. This CDR3 spans 14 amino acids. The CDR3 DNA is TGCGCCAGCAGCCAAGATCTCCGAACTTTCGAAGCTTTCTTT. This gives the protein CASSQDLRTFEAFF.

This clone was seen a handful of times. The CDR3 region has the DNA TGTGCCAGCAGCCGAGGGACTACGAACGAGCAGTTCTTC. Translated, it gives CASSRGTTNEQFF. The rearrangement uses TRBV27 and TRBJ2-1; 7 nucleotides align to TRBD2. The CDR3 contains 13 residues. Germline V gene lookup returns CDR1 MNHEY and CDR2 SMNVEV (reference sequence). V was clipped by 6 bases and J by 10 bases; unmatched bases: 9.

This clone was counted a few times. The chain couples TRBV19 to TRBJ1-4, with 12 bases lining up with TRBD1. The V segment lost 4 bases and the J segment 8 bases; nucleotides outside the gene matches: 5. The CDR3 runs to 15 residues. From germline, CDR1 is LNHDA and CDR2 SQIVND (reference sequence). This CDR3 is CASSTGTGGREKLFF. The CDR3 DNA reads as TGTGCCAGTAGTACGGGGACAGGGGGCAGAGAAAAACTGTTTTTT.